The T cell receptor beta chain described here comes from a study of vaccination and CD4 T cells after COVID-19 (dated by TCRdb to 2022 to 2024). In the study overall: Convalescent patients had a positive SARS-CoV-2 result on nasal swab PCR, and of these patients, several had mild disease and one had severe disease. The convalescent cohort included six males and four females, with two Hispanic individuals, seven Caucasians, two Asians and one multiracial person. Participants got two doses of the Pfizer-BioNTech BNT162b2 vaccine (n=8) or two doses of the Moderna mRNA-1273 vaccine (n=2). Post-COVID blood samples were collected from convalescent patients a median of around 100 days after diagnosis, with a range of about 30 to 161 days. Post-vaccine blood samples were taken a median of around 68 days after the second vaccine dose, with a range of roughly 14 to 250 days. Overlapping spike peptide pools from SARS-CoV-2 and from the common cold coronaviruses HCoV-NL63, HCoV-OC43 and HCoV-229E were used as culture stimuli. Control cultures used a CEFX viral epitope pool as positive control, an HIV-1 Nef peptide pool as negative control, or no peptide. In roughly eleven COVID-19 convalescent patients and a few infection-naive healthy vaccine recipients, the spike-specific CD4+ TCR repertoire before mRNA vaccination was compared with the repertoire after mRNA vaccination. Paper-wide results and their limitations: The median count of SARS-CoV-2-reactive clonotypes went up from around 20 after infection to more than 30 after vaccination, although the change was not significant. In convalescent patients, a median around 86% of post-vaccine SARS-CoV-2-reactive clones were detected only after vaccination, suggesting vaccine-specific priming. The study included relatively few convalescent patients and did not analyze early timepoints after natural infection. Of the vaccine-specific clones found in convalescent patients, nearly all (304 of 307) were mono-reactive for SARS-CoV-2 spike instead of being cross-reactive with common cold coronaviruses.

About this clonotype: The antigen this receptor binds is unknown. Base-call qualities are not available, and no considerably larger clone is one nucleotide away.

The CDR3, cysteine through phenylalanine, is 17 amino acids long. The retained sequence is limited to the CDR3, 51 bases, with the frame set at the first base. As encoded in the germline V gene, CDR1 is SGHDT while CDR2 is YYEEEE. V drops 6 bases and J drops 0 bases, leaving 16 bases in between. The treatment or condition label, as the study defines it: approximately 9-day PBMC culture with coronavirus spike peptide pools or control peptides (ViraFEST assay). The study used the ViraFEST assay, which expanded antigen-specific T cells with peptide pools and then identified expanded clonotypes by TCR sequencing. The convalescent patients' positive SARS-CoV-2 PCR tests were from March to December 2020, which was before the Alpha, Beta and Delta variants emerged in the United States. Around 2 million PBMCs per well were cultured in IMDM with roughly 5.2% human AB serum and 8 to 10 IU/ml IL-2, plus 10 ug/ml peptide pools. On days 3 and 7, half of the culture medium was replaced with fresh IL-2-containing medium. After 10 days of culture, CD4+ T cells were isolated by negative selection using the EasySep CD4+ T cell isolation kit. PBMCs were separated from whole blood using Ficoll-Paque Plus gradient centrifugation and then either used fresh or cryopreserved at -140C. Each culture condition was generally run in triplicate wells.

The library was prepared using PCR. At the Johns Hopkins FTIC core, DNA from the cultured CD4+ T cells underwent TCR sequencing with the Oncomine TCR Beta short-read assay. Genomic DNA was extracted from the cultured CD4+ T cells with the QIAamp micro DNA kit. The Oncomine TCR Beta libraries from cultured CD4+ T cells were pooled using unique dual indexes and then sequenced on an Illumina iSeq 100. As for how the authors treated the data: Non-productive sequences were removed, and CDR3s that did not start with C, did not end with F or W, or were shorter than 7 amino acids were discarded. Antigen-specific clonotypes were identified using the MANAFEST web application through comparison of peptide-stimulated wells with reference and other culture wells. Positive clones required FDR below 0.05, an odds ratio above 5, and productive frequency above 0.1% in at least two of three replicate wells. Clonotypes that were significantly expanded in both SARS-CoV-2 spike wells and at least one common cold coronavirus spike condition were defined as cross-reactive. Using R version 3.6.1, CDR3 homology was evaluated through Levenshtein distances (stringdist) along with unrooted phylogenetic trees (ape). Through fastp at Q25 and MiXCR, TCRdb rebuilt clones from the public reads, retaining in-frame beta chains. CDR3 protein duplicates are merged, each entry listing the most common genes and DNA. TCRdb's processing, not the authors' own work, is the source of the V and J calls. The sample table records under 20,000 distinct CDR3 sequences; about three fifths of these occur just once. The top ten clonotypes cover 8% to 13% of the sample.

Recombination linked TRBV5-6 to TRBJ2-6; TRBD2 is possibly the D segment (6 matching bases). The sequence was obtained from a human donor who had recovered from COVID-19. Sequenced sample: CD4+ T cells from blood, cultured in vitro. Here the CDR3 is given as CASNWRDPSSGANVLTF. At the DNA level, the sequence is TGTGCCAGCAACTGGAGGGATCCGAGCTCTGGGGCCAACGTCCTGACTTTC.